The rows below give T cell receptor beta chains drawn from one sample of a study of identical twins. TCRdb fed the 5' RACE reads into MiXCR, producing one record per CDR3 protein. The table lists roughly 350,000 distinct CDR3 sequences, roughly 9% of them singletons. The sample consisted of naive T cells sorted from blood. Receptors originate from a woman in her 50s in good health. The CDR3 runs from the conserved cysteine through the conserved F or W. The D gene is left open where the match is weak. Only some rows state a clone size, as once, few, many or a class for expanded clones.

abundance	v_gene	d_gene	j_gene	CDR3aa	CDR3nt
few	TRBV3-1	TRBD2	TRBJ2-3	CASSPPYGRETDTQYF	TGTGCCAGCAGCCCGCCTTACGGGAGGGAGACAGATACGCAGTATTTT
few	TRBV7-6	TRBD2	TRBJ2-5	CASSWGGPETQRASGSSMETQYF	TGTGCCAGCAGCTGGGGGGGCCCGGAGACACAGAGAGCTAGCGGGAGCAGTATGGAGACCCAGTACTTC
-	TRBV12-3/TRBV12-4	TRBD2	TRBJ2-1	CASSPTQRESGQFF	TGTGCCAGCAGCCCCACCCAGCGGGAATCGGGTCAGTTCTTC
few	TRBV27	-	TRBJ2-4	CASSSQTGAKNIQYF	TGTGCCAGCAGTTCCCAGACAGGAGCCAAAAACATTCAGTACTTC
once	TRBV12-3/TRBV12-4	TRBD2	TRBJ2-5	CASSGLADPQETQYF	TGTGCCAGCAGTGGGCTAGCGGACCCCCAAGAGACCCAGTACTTC
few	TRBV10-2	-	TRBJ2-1	CASTGTPTYNEQFF	TGCGCCAGCACCGGGACTCCCACCTACAATGAGCAGTTCTTC
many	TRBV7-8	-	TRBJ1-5	CASSLRVQPQHF	TGTGCCAGCAGCTTAAGGGTTCAGCCCCAGCATTTT
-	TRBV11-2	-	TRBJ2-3	CASSLSVPRSDTQYF	TGTGCCAGCAGCTTATCAGTTCCCCGTTCAGATACGCAGTATTTT
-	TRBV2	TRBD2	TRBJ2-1	CASMPGLAGERIEEQFF	TGTGCCAGCATGCCGGGACTAGCGGGAGAGAGGATCGAGGAGCAGTTCTTC
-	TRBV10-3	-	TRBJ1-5	CAISEDSVREPQHF	TGTGCCATCAGTGAAGACAGTGTACGTGAGCCCCAGCATTTT
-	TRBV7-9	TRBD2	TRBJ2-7	CASSFEGLAGNEQYF	TGTGCCAGCAGCTTTGAGGGACTAGCGGGCAACGAGCAGTACTTC
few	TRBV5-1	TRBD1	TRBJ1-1	CASSPMTGEAFF	TGCGCCAGCAGCCCCATGACAGGGGAAGCTTTCTTT
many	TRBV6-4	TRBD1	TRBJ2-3	CASSDGPGGADTQYF	TGTGCCAGCAGTGACGGGCCAGGGGGCGCAGATACGCAGTATTTT
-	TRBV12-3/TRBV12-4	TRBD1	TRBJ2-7	CASSYTGTGASQGYEQYF	TGTGCCAGCAGTTATACCGGGACAGGGGCTTCTCAGGGTTACGAGCAGTACTTC
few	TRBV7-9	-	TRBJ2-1	CASSLGKWEDLDEQFF	TGTGCCAGCAGCTTAGGCAAGTGGGAGGATCTGGATGAGCAGTTCTTC
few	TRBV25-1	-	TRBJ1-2	CASSDPGLYGYTF	TGTGCCAGCAGTGACCCCGGCCTCTATGGCTACACCTTC
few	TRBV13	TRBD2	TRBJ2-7	CASSPPEIAGRHEQYF	TGTGCCAGCAGCCCCCCGGAAATAGCGGGAAGGCACGAGCAGTACTTC
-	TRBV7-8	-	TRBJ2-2	CASRFLGSYTGELFF	TGTGCCAGCAGATTCTTAGGATCGTACACCGGGGAGCTGTTTTTT
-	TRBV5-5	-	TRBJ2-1	CASSLGLGDSSYNEQFF	TGTGCCAGCAGCTTGGGGCTAGGGGATAGCTCCTACAATGAGCAGTTCTTC
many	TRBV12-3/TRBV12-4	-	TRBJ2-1	CASSPVRASYNEQFF	TGTGCCAGCAGCCCCGTACGGGCCTCCTACAATGAGCAGTTCTTC
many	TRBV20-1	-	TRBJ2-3	CSATDESTDTQYF	TGCAGTGCTACCGACGAGAGCACAGATACGCAGTATTTT
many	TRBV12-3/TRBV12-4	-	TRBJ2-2	CASSLRRNTGELFF	TGTGCCAGCAGTTTGCGGCGGAACACCGGGGAGCTGTTTTTT
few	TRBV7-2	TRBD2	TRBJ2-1	CASSLRAALAGYNEQFF	TGTGCCAGCAGCTTACGGGCGGCTCTAGCGGGTTACAATGAGCAGTTCTTC
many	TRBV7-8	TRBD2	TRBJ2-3	CASSYSREGLSVRYF	TGTGCCAGCAGCTACTCGCGGGAGGGCCTTTCGGTACGGTATTTT
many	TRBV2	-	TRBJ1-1	CASTAGRGAANTEAFF	TGTGCCAGCACCGCGGGGAGGGGTGCTGCGAACACTGAAGCTTTCTTT